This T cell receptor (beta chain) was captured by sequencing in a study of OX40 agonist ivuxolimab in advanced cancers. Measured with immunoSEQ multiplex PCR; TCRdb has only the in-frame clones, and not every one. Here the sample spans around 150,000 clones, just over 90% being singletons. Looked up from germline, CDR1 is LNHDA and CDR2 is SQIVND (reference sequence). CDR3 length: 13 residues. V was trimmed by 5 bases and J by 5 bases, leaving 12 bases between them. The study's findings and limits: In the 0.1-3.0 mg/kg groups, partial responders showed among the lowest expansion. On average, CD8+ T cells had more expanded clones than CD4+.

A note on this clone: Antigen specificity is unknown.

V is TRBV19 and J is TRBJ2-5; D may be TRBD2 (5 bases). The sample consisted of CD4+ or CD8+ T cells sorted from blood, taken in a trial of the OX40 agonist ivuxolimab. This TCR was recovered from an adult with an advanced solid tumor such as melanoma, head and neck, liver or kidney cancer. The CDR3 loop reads CASSEAGGETQYF. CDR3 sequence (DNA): TGTGCCAGTAGTGAGGCGGGCGGGGAGACCCAGTACTTC.